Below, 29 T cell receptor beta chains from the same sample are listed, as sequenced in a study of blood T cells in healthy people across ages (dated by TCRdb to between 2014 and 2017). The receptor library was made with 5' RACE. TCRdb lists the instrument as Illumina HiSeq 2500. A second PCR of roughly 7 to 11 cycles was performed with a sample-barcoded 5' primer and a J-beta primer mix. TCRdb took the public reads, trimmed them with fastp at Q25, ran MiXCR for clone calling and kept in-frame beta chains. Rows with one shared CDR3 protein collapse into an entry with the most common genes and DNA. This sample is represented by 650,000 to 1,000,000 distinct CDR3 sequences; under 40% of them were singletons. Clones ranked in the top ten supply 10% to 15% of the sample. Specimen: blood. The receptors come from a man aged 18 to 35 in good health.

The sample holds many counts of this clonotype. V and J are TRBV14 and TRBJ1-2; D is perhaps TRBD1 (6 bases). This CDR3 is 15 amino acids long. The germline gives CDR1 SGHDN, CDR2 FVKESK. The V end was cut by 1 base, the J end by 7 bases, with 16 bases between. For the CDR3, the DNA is TGTGCCAGCAGCCAAGTGGCAGGGACAACCAGTGGCTACACCTTC. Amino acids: CASSQVAGTTSGYTF.

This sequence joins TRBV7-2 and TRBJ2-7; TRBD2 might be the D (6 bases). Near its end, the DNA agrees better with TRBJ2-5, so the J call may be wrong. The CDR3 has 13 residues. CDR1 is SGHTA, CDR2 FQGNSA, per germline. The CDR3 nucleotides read TGTGCCAGCAGCTTACCGGGGGTAGAGACCCAGTACTTC. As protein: CASSLPGVETQYF.

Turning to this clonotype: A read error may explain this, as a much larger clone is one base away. In nucleotides, the CDR3 is TGTGCCAGCAGTTTGGGGGGGAGTGCAGATACGGAGTATTTT. Its translation is CASSLGGSADTEYF. The V call is TRBV12-3 or TRBV12-4, the J call TRBJ2-3, with 7 nucleotides matching TRBD2. This CDR3 comprises 14 residues.

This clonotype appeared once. The CDR3 DNA reads TGTGCCAGCAGTTTCCCCCAGGGGGTGCCCGCAGATACGCAGTATTTT. This gives the protein CASSFPQGVPADTQYF. The chain recombines TRBV12-3 or TRBV12-4 with TRBJ2-3; TRBD1 matches at 7 bases. V was pared by 3 bases and J by 4 bases, with 10 bases of the junction left unmatched. The CDR3 length is 16 residues.

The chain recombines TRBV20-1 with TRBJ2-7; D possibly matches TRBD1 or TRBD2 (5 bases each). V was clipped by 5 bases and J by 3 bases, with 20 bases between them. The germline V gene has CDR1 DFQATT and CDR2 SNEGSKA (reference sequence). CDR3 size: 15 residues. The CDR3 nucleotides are TGCAGTGCTCGAGCCGGGCAGGGAGCGATCTACGAGCAGTACTTC. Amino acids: CSARAGQGAIYEQYF.

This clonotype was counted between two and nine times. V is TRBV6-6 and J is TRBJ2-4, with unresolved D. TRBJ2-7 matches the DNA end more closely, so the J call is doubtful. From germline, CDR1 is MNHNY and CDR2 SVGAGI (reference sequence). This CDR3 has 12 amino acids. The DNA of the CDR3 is TGTGCCAGCAGTCCGTGGACCTACGAGCAGTACTTC. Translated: CASSPWTYEQYF.

The CDR3 bases are TGCAGCTCCCGCGCAGGGACCACTGAAGCTTTCTTT. This translates into CSSRAGTTEAFF. The gene calls are TRBV29-1 and TRBJ1-1, with TRBD1 as a possible D gene (5 bases). The V end was cut by 8 bases, the J end by 4 bases, with 14 bases between. Per germline, CDR1 SQVTM and CDR2 ANQGSEA. This CDR3 has 12 amino acids.

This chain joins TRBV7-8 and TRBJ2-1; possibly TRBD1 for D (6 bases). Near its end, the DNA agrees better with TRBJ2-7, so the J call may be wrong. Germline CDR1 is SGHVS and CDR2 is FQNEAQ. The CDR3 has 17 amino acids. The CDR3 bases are TGTGCCAGCAGCTCATCACAGTTGCAGGGGTTCCACAATGAGCAGTACTTC. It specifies CASSSSQLQGFHNEQYF.

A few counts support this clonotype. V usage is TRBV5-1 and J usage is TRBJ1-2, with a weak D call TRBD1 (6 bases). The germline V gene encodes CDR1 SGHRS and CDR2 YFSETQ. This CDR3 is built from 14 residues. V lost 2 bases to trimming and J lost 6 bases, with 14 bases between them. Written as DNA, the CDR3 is TGCGCCAGCAGCTTAGCCGGGACAAAAGATGGCTACACCTTC. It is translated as CASSLAGTKDGYTF.

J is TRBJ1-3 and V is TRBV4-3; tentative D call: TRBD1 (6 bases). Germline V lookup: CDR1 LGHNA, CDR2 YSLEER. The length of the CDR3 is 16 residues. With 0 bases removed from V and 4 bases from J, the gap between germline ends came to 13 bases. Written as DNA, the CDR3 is TGCGCCAGCAGCCAAGACCCCACAGGGACCGGAAACACCATATATTTT. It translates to CASSQDPTGTGNTIYF.

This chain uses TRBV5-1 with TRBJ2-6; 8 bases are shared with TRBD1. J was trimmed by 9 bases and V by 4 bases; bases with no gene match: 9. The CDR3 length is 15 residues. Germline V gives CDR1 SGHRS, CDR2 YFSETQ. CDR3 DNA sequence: TGCGCCAGCAGCAATGACAGGGGCCTCCTCAACGTCCTGACTTTC. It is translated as CASSNDRGLLNVLTF.

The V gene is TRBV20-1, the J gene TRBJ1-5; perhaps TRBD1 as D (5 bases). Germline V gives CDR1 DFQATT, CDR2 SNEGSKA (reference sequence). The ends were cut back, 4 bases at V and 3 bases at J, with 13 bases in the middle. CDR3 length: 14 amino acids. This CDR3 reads CSATKQGSNQPQHF. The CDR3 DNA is TGCAGTGCTACGAAGCAGGGTTCCAATCAGCCCCAGCATTTT.

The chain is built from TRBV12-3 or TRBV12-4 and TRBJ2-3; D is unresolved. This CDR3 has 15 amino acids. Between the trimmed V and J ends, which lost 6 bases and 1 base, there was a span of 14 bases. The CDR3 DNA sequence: TGTGCCAGCAGCTCCGTTAGTGGGGGCACAGATACGCAGTATTTT. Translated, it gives CASSSVSGGTDTQYF.

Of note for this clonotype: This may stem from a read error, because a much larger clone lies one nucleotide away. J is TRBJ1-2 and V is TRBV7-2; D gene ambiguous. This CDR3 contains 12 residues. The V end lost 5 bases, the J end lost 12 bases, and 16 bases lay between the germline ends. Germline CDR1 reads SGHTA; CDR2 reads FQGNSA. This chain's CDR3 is CASSPRSYGHTF. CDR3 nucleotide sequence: TGTGCCAGCAGCCCAAGGTCATACGGCCACACCTTC.

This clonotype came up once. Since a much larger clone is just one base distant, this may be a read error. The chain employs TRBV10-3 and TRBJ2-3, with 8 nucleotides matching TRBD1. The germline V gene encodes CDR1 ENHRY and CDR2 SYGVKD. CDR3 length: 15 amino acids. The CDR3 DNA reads TGTGCCACCAGTGTCCGGACAGGGATTACAGATACGCAGTATTTT. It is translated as CATSVRTGITDTQYF.

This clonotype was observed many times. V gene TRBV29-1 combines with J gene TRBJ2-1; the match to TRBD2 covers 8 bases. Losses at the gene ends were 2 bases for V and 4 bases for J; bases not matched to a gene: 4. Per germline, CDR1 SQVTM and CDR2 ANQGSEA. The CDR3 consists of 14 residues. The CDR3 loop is CSVEYGGAYNEQFF. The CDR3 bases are TGCAGCGTTGAATACGGGGGGGCTTACAATGAGCAGTTCTTC.

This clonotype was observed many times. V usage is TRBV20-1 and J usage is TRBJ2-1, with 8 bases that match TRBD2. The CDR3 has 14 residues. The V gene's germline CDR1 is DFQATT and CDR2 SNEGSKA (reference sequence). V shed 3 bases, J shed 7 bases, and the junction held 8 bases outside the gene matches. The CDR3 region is CSASGAGVWNEQFF. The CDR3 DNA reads TGCAGTGCTAGTGGAGCGGGGGTGTGGAATGAGCAGTTCTTC.

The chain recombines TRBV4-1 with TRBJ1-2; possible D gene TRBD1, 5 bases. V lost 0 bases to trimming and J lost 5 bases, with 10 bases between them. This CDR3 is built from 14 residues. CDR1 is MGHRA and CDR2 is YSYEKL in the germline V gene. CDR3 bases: TGCGCCAGCAGCCAAGATAGGGGAGGGTATGGCTACACCTTC. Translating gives CASSQDRGGYGYTF.

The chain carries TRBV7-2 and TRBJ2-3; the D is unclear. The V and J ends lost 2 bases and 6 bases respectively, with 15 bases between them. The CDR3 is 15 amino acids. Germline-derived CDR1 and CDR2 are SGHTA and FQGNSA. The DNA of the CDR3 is TGTGCCAGCAGCTTAACCAGGACCAAACAGGATACGCAGTATTTT. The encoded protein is CASSLTRTKQDTQYF.

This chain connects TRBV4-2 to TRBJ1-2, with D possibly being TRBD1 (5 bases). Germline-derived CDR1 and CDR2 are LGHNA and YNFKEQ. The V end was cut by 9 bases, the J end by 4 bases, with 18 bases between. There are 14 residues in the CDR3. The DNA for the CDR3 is TGTGCCAGTCATCCGCAAGGGGCAGTCTATGGCTACACCTTC. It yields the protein CASHPQGAVYGYTF.

The chain's CDR3 is CASSDRGPLEYF. CDR3 nucleotides: TGTGCCAGCAGTGACAGGGGGCCTCTGGAGTATTTT. The chain links TRBV2 to TRBJ2-3, with 8 bases fitting TRBD1. J was trimmed by 13 bases and V by 3 bases; bases with no gene match: 6. Germline CDR1 and CDR2: SNHLY and FYNNEI. The CDR3 is made up of 12 amino acids.

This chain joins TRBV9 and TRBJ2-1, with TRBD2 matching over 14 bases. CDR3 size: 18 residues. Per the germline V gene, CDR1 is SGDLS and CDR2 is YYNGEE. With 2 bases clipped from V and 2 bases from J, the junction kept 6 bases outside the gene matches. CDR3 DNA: TGTGCCAGCAGCGTCGGACTAGCGGGGGGACAGCCCTACAATGAGCAGTTCTTC. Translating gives CASSVGLAGGQPYNEQFF.

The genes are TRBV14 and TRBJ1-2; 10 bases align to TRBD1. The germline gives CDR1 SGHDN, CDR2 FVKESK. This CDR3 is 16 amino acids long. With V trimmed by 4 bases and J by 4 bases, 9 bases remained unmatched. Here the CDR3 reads CASSPDRGRTTYGYTF. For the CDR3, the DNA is TGTGCCAGCAGCCCAGACAGGGGGCGAACGACCTATGGCTACACCTTC.

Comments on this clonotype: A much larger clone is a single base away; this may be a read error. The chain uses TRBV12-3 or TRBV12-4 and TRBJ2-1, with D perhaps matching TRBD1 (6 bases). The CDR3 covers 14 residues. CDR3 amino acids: CVSSFPDRNNEQFF. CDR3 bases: TGTGTCAGCAGTTTCCCCGACAGGAACAATGAGCAGTTCTTC.

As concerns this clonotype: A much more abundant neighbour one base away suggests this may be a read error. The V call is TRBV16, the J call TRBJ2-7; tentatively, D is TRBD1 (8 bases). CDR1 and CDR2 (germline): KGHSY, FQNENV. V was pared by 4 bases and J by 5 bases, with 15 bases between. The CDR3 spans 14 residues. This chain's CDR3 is CASSPRQGRDEQYF. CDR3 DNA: TGTGCCAGCAGCCCCCGACAGGGGAGGGACGAGCAGTACTTC.

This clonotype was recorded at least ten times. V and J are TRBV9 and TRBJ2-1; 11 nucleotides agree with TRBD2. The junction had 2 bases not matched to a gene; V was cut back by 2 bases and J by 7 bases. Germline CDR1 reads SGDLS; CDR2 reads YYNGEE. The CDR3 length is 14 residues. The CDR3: CASSVTSGVNEQFF. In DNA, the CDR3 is TGTGCCAGCAGCGTGACTAGCGGGGTAAATGAGCAGTTCTTC. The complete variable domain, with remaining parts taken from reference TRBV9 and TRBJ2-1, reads DSGVTQTPKHLITATGQRVTLRCSPRSGDLSVYWYQQSLDQGLQFLIQYYNGEERAKGNILERFSAQQFPDLHSELNLSSLELGDSALYFCASSVTSGVNEQFFGPGTRLTVL.

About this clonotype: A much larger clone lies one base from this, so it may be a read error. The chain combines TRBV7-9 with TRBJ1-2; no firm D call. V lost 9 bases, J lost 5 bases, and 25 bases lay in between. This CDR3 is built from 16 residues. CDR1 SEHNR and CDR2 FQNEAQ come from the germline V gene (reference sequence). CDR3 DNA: TGTGCCAGTACGAGTGGGAGCAGTGGAGAATCATATGGCTACACCTTC. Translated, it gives CASTSGSSGESYGYTF.

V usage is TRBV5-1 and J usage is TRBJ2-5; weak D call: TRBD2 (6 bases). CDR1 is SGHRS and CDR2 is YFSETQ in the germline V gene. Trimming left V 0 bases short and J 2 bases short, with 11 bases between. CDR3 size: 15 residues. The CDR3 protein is CASSLELALQETQYF. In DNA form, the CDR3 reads TGCGCCAGCAGCTTGGAGCTAGCGTTGCAAGAGACCCAGTACTTC.

CDR3 sequence: CASSLAGQGNIQYF. Here the CDR3 DNA reads TGTGCCAGCAGCTTAGCGGGACAGGGTAACATTCAGTACTTC. The chain carries TRBV7-9 and TRBJ2-4; 9 positions match TRBD1. V was pared by 0 bases and J by 7 bases, with 1 base of the junction left unmatched. From germline, CDR1 is SEHNR and CDR2 FQNEAQ (reference sequence). This CDR3 spans 14 amino acids.